These T cell receptor beta chains were read from a single sample in a study of somatic mutations in cytotoxic T cells in rheumatoid arthritis. The method was immunoSEQ multiplex PCR; TCRdb's version includes in-frame clones alone and lacks a portion of them. The profile shows about 20,000 clones, 60% to 85% of them singletons. Sequences were obtained from CD8+ T cells sorted from blood. These receptor sequences come from an adult with rheumatoid arthritis. CDR3s include the opening cysteine and the closing phenylalanine or tryptophan. The order of the fields is clone size, D gene, V gene, J gene, CDR3 DNA, CDR3 protein. A D gene is named only where the DNA matches it firmly. Expanded clones are given a class, and other clones once, few, many or no size at all.

.	.	TRBV4-1	TRBJ1-5	TGCGCCAGCAGCCATAACCACGAAGGGGGTCAGCCCCAGCATTTT	CASSHNHEGGQPQHF
.	.	TRBV19	TRBJ2-3	TGTGCCAGTAGTATGCCGGGACCCGTGGATACGCAGTATTTT	CASSMPGPVDTQYF
.	.	TRBV27	TRBJ2-3	TGTGCCAGCAGTCTCCGGGACTCCGATCGAGATACGCAGTATTTT	CASSLRDSDRDTQYF
.	TRBD2	TRBV6-5	TRBJ2-7	TGTGCCAGCAGTTACCCTGGACTAGGGACCTACGAGCAGTACTTC	CASSYPGLGTYEQYF
.	.	TRBV29-1	TRBJ1-2	TGCAGCGTTGATTCAGGGCTGGGCTACACCTTC	CSVDSGLGYTF
.	.	TRBV9	TRBJ2-7	TGTGCCAGCAGCGTAGGACCCGCTGGGAACCACGAGCAGTACTTC	CASSVGPAGNHEQYF
.	TRBD1	TRBV5-4	TRBJ1-2	TGTGCCAGCAGCTTGGAAGACAGGGATGGCTACACCTTC	CASSLEDRDGYTF
.	.	TRBV11-3	TRBJ1-4	TGTGCCAGCAGCTTTGAACAGGGTATAGGTGAAAAACTGTTTTTT	CASSFEQGIGEKLFF
few	.	TRBV4-2	TRBJ2-7	TGTGCCAGCAGCCAAGATCGTGGCTACGAGCAGTACTTC	CASSQDRGYEQYF
.	.	TRBV7-9	TRBJ2-7	TGTGCCAGCAGCGGCGGGACTCAATACGAGCAGTACTTC	CASSGGTQYEQYF
.	TRBD1	TRBV7-9	TRBJ2-7	TGTGCCAGCAGGACAGGGTTCAACGAGCAGTACTTC	CASRTGFNEQYF
.	.	TRBV6-9	TRBJ2-1	TGTGCCAGCAGCCATTCTGGATGCCCCTACAATGAGCAGTTCTTC	CASSHSGCPYNEQFF